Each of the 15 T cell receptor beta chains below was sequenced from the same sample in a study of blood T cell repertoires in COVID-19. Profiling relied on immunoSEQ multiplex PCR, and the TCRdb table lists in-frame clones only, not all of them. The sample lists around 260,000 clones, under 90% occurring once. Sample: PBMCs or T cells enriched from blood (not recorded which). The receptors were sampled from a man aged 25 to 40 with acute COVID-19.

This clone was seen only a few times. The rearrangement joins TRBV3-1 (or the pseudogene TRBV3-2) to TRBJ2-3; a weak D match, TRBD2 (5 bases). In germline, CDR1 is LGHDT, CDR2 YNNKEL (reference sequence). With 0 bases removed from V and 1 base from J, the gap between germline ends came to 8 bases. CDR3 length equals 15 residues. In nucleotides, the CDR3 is TGTGCCAGCAGCCAAGAAGTGCGGGGCACAGATACGCAGTATTTT. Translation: CASSQEVRGTDTQYF.

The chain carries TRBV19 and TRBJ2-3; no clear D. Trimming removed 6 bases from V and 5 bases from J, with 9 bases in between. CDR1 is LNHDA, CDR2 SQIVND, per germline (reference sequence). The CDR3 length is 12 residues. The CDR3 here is CASRQSGDTQYF. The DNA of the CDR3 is TGTGCCAGTAGACAGTCCGGAGATACGCAGTATTTT.

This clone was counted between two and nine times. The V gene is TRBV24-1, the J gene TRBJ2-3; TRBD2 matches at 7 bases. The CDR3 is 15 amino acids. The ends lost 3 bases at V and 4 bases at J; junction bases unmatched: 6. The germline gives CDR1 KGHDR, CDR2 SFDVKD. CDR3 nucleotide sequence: TGTGCCACCAGTGATCGGCGGGAGTGGGCAGATACGCAGTATTTT. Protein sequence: CATSDRREWADTQYF.

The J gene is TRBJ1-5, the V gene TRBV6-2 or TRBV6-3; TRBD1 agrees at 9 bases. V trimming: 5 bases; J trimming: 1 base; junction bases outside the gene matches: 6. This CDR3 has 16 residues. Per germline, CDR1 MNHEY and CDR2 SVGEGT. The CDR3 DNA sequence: TGTGCCAGCAGTCCCCGGACAGGGGCCAGCAATCAGCCCCAGCATTTT. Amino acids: CASSPRTGASNQPQHF.

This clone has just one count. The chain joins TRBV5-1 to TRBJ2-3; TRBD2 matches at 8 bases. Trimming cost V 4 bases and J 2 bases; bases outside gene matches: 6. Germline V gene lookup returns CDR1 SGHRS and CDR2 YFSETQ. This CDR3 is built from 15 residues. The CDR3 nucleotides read TGCGCCAGCAGCCCCCCAGCGGGGGTCACAGATACGCAGTATTTT. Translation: CASSPPAGVTDTQYF.

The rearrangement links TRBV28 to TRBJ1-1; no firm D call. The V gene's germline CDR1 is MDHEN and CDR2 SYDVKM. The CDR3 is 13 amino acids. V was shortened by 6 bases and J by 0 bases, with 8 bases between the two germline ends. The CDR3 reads CASSPPVNTEAFF. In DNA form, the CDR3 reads TGTGCCAGCAGCCCCCCCGTGAACACTGAAGCTTTCTTT.

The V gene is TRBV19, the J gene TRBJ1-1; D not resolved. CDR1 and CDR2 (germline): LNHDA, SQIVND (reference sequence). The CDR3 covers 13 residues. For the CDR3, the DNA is TGTGCGACCTACGACGGGGTGAACACTGAAGCTTTCTTT. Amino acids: CATYDGVNTEAFF.

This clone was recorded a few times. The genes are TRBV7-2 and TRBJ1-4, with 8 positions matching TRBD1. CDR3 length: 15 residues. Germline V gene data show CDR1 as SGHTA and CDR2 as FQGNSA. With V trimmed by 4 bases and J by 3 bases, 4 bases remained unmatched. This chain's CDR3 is CASSSSTGANEKLFF. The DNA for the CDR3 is TGTGCCAGCAGCTCATCGACAGGGGCTAATGAAAAACTGTTTTTT. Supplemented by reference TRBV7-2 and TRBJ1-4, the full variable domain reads GAGVSQSPSNKVTEKGKDVELRCDPISGHTALYWYRQSLGQGLEFLIYFQGNSAPDKSGLPSDRFSAERTGGSVSTLTIQRTQQEDSAVYLCASSSSTGANEKLFFGSGTQLSVL.

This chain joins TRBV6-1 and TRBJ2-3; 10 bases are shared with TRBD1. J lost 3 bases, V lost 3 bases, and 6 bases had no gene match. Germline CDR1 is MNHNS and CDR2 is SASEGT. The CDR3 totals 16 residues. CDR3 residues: CASSDVRQGATDTQYF. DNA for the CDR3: TGTGCCAGCAGTGACGTCCGACAGGGGGCAACAGATACGCAGTATTTT.

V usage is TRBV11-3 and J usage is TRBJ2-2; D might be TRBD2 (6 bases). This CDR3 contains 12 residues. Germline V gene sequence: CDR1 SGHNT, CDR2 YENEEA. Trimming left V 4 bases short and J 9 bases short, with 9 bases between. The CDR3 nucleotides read TGTGCCAGCAGCTCCGGGACTTGGGAGCTGTTTTTT. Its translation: CASSSGTWELFF. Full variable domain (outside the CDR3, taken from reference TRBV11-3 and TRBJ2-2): EAGVVQSPRYKIIEKKQPVAFWCNPISGHNTLYWYLQNLGQGPELLIRYENEEAVDDSQLPKDRFSAERLKGVDSTLKIQPAELGDSAVYLCASSSGTWELFFGEGSRLTVL.

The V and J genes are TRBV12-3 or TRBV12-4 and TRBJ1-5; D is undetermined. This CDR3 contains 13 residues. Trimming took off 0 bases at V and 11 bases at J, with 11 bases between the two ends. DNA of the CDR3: TGTGCCAGCAGTTTAGCGGGGAGAAGGGCCCAGCATTTT. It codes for CASSLAGRRAQHF.

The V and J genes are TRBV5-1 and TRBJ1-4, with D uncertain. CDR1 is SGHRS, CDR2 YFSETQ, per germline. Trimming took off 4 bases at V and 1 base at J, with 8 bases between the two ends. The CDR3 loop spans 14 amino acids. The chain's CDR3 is CASSPGGTNEKLFF. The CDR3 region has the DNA TGCGCCAGCAGCCCAGGTGGAACTAATGAAAAACTGTTTTTT.

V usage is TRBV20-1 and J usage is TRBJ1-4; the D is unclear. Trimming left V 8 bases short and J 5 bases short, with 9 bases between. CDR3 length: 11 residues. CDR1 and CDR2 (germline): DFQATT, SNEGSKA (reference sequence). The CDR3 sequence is CSSSLNEKLFF. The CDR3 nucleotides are TGCAGTTCAAGCCTCAATGAAAAACTGTTTTTT.

DNA for the CDR3: TGCGCCAGCAGTTACCGCCAGTGGACGGGGGACACTGAAGCTTTCTTT. Amino acids: CASSYRQWTGDTEAFF. This rearrangement joins TRBV10-1 to TRBJ1-1, with D perhaps TRBD1 (5 bases). Germline-derived CDR1 and CDR2 are WNHNN and SYGVQD (reference sequence). With 5 bases removed from V and 3 bases from J, the gap between germline ends came to 19 bases. There are 16 residues in the CDR3.

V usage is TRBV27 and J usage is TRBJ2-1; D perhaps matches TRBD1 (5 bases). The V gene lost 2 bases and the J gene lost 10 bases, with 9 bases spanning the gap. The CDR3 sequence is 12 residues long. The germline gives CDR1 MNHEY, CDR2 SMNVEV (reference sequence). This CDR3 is CASSLAGNEQFF. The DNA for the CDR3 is TGTGCCAGCAGTTTAGCAGGGAACGAGCAGTTCTTC.